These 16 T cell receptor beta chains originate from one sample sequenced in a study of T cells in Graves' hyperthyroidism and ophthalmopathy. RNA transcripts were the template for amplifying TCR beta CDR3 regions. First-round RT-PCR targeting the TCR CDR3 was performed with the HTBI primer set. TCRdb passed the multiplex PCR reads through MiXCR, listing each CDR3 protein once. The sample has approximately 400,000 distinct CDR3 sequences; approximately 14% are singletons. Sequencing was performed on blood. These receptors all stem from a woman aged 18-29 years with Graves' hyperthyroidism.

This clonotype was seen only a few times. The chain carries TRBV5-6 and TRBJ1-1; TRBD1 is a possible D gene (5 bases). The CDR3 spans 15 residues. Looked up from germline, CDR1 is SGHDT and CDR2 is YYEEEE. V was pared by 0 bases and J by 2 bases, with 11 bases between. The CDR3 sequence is CASSLGFGGNTEAFF. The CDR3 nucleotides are TGTGCCAGCAGCTTGGGTTTCGGGGGTAACACTGAAGCTTTCTTT.

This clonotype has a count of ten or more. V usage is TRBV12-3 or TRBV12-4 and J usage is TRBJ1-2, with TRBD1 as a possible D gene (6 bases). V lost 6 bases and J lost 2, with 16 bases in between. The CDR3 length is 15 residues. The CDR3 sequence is CASSPARGANYGYTF. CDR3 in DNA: TGTGCCAGCAGCCCCGCGCGGGGGGCCAACTATGGCTACACCTTC.

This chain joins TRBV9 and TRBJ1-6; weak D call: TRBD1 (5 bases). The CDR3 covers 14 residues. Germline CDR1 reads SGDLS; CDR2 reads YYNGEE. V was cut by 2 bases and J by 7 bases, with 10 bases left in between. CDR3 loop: CASSVGGGNSPLHF. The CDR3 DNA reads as TGTGCCAGCAGCGTGGGGGGGGGGAATTCACCCCTCCACTTT.

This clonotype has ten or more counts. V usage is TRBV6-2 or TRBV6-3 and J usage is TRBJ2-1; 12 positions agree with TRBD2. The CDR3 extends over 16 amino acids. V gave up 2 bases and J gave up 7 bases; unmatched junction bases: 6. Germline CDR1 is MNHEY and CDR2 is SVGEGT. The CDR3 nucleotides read TGTGCCAGCAGTTACCTAGCGGGAGGGCCTGAAAATGAGCAGTTCTTC. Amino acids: CASSYLAGGPENEQFF.

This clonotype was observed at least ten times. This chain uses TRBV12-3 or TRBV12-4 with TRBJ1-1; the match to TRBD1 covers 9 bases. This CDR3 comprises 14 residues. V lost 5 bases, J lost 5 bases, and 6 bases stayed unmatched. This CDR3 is CASSPQGARTEAFF. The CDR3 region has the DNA TGTGCCAGCAGTCCACAGGGGGCGAGAACTGAAGCTTTCTTT.

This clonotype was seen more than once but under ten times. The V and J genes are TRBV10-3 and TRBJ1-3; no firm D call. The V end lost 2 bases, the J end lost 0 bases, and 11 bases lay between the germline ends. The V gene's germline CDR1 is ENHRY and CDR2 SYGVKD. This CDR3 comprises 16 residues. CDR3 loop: CAISEIEGGSGNTIYF. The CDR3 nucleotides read TGTGCCATCAGTGAGATAGAGGGTGGCTCTGGAAACACCATATATTTT.

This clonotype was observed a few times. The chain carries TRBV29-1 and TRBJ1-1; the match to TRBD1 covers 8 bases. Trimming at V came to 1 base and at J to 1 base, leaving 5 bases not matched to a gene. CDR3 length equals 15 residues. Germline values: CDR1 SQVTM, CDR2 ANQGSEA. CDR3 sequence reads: CSVEAAGTGNTEAFF. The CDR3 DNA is TGCAGCGTTGAAGCGGCGGGGACAGGGAACACTGAAGCTTTCTTT.

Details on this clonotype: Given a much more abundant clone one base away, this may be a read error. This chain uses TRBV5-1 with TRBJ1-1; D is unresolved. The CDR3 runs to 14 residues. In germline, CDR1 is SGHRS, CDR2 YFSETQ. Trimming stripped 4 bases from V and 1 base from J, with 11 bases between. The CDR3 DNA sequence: TGCGCCAGCAGCACACCACGGGAGAACACTGAAGCTTTCTTT. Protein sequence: CASSTPRENTEAFF.

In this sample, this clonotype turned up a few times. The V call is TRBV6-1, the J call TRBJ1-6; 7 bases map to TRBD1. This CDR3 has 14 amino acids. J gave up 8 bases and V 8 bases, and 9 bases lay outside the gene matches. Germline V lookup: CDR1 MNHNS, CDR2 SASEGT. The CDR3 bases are TGTGCCAGCGGGGTGACAGGGAACTATTCACCCCTCCACTTT. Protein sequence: CASGVTGNYSPLHF.

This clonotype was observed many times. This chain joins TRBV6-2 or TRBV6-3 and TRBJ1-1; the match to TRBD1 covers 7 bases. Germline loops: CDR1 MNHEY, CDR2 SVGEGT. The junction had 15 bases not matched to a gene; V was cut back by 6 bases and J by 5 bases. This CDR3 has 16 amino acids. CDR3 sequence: CASRGQESPHQTEAFF. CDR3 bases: TGTGCCAGCAGAGGACAGGAGTCTCCCCACCAGACTGAAGCTTTCTTT.

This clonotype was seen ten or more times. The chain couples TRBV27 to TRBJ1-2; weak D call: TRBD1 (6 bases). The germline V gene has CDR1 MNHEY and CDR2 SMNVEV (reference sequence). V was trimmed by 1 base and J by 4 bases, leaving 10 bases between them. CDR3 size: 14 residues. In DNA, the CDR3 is TGTGCCAGCAGTTTATACGCGGACAGCTATGGCTACACCTTC. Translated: CASSLYADSYGYTF.

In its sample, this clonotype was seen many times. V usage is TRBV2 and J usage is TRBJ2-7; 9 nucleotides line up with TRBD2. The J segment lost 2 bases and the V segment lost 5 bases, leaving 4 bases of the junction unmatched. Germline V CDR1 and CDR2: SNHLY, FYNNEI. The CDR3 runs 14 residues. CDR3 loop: CASSIAGVPYEQYF. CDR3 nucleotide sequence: TGTGCCAGCAGTATAGCGGGAGTACCCTACGAGCAGTACTTC.

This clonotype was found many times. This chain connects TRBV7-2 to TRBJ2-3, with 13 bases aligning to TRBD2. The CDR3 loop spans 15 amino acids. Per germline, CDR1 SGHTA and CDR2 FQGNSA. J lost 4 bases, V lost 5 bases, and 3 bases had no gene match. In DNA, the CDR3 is TGTGCCAGCAGCAGACTAGCGGGGGGCTCAGATACGCAGTATTTT. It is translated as CASSRLAGGSDTQYF.

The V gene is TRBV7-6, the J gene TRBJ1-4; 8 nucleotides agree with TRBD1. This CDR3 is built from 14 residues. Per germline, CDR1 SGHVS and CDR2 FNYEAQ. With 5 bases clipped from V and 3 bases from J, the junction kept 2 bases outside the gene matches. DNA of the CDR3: TGTGCCAGCAGCCCGACAGGGGCTAATGAAAAACTGTTTTTT. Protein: CASSPTGANEKLFF.

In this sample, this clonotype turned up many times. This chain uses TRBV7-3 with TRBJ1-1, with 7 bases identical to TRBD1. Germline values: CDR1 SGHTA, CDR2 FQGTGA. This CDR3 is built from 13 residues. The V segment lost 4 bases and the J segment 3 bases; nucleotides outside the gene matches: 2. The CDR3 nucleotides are TGTGCCAGCAGCTGGGGACAGTACACTGAAGCTTTCTTT. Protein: CASSWGQYTEAFF. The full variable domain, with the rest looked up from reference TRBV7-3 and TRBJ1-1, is GAGVSQTPSNKVTEKGKYVELRCDPISGHTALYWYRQSLGQGPEFLIYFQGTGAADDSGLPNDRFFAVRPEGSVSTLKIQRTERGDSAVYLCASSWGQYTEAFFGQGTRLTVV.

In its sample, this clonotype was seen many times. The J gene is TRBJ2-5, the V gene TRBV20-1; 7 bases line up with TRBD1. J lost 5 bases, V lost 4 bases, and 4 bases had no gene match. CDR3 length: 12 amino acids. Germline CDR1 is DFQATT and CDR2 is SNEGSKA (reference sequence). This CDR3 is CSATQGSETQYF. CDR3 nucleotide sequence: TGCAGTGCTACACAGGGGTCTGAGACCCAGTACTTC.